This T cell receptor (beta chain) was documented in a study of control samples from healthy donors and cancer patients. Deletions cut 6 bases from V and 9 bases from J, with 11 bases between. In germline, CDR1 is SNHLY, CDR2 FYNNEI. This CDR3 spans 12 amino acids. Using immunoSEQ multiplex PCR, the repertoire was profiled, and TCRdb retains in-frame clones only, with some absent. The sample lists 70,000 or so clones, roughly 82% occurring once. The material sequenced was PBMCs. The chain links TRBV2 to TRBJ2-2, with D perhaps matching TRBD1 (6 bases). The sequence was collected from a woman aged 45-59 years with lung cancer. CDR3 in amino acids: CASSSGQRELFF. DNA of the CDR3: TGTGCCAGCAGCTCAGGACAGAGGGAGCTGTTTTTT.